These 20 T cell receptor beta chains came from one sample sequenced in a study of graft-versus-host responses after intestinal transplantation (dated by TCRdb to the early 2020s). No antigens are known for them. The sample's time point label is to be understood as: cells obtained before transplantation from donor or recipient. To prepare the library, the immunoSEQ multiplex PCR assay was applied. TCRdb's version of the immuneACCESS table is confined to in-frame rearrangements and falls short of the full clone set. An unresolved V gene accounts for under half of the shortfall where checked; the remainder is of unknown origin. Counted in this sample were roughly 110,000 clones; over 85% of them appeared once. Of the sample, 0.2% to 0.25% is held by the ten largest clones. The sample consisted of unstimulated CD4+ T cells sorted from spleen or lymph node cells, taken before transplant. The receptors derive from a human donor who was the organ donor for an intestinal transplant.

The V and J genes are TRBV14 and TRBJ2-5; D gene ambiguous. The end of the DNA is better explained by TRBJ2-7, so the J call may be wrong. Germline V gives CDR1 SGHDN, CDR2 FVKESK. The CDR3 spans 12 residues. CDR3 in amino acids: CASSQWPYEQYF. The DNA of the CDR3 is TGTGCCAGCAGCCAATGGCCCTACGAGCAGTACTTC.

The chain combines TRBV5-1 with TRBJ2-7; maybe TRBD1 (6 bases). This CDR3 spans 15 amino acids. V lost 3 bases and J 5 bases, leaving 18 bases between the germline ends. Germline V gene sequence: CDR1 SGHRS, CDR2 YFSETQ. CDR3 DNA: TGCGCCAGCAGCTACGCCGACAGGACAGACCACGAGCAGTACTTC. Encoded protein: CASSYADRTDHEQYF.

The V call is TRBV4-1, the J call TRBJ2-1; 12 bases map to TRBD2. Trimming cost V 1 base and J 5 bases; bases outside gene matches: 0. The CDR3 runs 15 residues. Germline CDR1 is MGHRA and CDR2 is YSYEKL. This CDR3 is CASSQASGRDNEQFF. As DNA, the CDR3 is TGCGCCAGCAGCCAAGCTAGCGGGAGGGACAATGAGCAGTTCTTC.

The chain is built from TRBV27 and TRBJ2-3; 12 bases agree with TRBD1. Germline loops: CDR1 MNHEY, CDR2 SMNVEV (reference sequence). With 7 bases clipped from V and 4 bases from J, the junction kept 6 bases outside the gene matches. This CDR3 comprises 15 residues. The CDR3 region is CASTAGTGGADTQYF. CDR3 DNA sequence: TGTGCCAGCACTGCCGGGACAGGGGGCGCAGATACGCAGTATTTT.

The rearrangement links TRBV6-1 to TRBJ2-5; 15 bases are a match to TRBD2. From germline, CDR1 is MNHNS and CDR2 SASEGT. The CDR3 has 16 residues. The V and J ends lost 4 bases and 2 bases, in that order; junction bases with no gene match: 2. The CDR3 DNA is TGTGCCAGCAGTGGGACTAGCGGGAGGGGTCAAGAGACCCAGTACTTC. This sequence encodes CASSGTSGRGQETQYF.

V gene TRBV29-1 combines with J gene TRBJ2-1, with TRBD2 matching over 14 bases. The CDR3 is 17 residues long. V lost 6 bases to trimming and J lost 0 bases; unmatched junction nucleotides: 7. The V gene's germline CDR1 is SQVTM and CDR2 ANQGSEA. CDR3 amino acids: CSVVGTSGSVSYNEQFF. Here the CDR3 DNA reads TGCAGCGTGGTCGGGACTAGCGGGAGCGTCTCCTACAATGAGCAGTTCTTC.

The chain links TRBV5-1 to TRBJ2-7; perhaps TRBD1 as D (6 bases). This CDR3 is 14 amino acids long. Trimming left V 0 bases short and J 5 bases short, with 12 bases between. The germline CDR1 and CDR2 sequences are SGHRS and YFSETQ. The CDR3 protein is CASSLATRTDEQYF. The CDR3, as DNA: TGCGCCAGCAGCTTGGCCACTAGGACAGACGAGCAGTACTTC.

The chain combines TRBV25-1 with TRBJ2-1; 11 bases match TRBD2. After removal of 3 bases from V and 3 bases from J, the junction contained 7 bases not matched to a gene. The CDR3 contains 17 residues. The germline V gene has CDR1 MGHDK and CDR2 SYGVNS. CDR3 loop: CASSDYGLAGDYNEQFF. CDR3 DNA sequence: TGTGCCAGCAGTGACTACGGACTAGCGGGTGACTACAATGAGCAGTTCTTC.

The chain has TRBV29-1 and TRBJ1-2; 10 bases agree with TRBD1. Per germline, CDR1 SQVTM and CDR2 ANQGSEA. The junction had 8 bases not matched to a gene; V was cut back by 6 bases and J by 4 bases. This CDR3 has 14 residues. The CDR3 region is CSVDPGTGAYGYTF. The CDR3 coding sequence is TGCAGCGTGGACCCCGGGACAGGGGCCTATGGCTACACCTTC.

CDR3 coding DNA: TGTGCCTGGAGTCGCCGGGACAGGGGAAGAACTGAAGCTTTCTTT. Its translation: CAWSRRDRGRTEAFF. The V gene is TRBV30, the J gene TRBJ1-1; 10 positions agree with TRBD1. Per germline, CDR1 GTSNPN and CDR2 SVGIG (reference sequence). Trimming removed 2 bases from V and 5 bases from J; junction bases left unmatched: 8. The CDR3 length is 15 residues.

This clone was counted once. The CDR3 DNA reads as TGTGCCAGCAGTTCAACCGGGACAGGGACGCACGAGCAGTACTTC. This codes for CASSSTGTGTHEQYF. The chain carries TRBV27 and TRBJ2-7; 9 nucleotides line up with TRBD1. This CDR3 region has 15 residues. V was clipped by 4 bases and J by 5 bases; unmatched bases: 9. CDR1 is MNHEY, CDR2 SMNVEV, per germline (reference sequence).

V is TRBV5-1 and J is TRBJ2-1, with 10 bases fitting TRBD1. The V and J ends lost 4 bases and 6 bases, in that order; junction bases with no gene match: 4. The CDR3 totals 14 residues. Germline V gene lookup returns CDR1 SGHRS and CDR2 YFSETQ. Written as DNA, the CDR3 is TGCGCCAGCAGCCCCCGGGACAGGGGCAATGAGCAGTTCTTC. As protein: CASSPRDRGNEQFF.

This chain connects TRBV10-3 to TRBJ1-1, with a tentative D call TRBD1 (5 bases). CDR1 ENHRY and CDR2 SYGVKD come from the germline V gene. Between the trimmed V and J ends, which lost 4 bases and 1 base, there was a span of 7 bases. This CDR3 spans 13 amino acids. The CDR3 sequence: CAISGQGNTEAFF. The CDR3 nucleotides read TGTGCCATCAGTGGGCAGGGGAACACTGAAGCTTTCTTT.

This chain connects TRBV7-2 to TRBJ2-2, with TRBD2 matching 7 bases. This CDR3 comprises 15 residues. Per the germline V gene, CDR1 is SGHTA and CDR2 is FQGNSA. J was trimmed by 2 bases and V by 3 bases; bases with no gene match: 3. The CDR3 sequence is CASSLSGGNTGELFF. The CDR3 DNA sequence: TGTGCCAGCAGCTTGTCGGGAGGAAACACCGGGGAGCTGTTTTTT.

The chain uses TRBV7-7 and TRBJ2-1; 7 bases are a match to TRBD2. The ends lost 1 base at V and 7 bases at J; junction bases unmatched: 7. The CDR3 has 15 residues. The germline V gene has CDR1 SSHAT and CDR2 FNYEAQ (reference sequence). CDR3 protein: CASSLELGGRNEQFF. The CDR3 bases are TGTGCCAGCAGCTTAGAGCTGGGGGGGAGGAATGAGCAGTTCTTC.

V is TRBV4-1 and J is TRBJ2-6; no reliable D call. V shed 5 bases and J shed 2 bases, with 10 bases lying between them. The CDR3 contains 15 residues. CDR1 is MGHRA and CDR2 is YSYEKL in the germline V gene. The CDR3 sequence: CASSSPTAGANVLTF. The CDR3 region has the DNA TGCGCCAGCAGCAGCCCCACAGCTGGGGCCAACGTCCTGACTTTC.

Written as DNA, the CDR3 is TGTGCCAGCAGTGCACCTTCAAGCGGGCAGTTCTTC. It specifies CASSAPSSGQFF. The chain is built from TRBV25-1 and TRBJ2-1, with a possible D match to TRBD2 (5 bases). CDR1 and CDR2 (germline): MGHDK, SYGVNS. The CDR3 length is 12 residues. V shed 4 bases and J shed 12 bases, with 13 bases lying between them.

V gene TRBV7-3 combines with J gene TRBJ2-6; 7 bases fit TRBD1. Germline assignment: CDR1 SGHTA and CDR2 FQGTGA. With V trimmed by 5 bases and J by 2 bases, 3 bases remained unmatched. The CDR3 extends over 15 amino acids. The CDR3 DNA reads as TGTGCCAGCAGCGTCGACAGGGCTGGGGCCAACGTCCTGACTTTC. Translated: CASSVDRAGANVLTF.

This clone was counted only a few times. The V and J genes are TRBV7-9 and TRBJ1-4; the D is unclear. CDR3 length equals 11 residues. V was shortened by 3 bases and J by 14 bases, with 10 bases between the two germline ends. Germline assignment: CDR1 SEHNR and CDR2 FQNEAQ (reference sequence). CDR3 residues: CASSFLGRLFF. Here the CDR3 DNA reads TGTGCCAGCAGCTTCTTGGGGAGGCTGTTTTTT.

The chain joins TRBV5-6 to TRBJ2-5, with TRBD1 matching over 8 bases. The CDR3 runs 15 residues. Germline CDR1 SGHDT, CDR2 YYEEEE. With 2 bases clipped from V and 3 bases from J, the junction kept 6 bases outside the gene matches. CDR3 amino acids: CASSLRGTGKETQYF. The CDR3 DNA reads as TGTGCCAGCAGCTTAAGAGGGACAGGAAAAGAGACCCAGTACTTC.